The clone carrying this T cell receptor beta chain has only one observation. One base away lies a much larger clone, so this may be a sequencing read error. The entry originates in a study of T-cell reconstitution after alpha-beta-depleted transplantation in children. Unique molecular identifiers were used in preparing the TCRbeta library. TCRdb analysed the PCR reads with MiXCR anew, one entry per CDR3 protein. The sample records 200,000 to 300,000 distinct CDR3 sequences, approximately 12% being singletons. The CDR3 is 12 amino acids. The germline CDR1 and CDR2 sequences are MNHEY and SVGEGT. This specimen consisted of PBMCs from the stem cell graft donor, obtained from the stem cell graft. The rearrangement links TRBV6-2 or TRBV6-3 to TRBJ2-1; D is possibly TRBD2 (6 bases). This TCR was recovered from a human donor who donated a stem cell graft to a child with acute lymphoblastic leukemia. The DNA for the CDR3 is TGTGCCGGCAGACTAGAAAGGGGTGAGCAGTTCTTC. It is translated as CAGRLERGEQFF.